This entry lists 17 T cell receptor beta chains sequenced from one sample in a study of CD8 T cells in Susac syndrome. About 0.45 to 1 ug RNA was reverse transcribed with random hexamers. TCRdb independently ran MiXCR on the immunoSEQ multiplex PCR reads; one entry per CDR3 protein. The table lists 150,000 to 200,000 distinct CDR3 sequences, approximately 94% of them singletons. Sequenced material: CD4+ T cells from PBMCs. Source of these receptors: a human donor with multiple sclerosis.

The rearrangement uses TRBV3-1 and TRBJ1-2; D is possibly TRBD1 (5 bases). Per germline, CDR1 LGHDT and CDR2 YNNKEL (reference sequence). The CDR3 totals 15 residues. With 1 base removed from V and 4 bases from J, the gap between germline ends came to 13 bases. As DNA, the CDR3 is TGTGCCAGCAGCCAAGGGGCGTCGGGGACCTATGGCTACACCTTC. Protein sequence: CASSQGASGTYGYTF.

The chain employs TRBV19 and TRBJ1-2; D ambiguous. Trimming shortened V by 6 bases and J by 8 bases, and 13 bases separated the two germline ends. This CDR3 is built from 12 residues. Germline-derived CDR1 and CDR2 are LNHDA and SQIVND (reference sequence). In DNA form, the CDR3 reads TGTGCCAGTAGGGCGGAACGCGGGGGCTACACCTTC. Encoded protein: CASRAERGGYTF.

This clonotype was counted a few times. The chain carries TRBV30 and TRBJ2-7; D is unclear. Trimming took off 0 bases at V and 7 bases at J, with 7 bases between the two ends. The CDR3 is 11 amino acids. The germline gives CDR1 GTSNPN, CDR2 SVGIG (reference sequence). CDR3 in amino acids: CAWSVIQEQYF. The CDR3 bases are TGTGCCTGGAGTGTGATCCAGGAGCAGTACTTC.

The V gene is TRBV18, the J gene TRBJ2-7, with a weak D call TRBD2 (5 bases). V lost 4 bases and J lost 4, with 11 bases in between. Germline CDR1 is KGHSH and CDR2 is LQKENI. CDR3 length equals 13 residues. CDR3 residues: CASSQEGGYEQYF. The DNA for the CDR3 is TGTGCCAGCTCACAAGAGGGCGGTTACGAGCAGTACTTC.

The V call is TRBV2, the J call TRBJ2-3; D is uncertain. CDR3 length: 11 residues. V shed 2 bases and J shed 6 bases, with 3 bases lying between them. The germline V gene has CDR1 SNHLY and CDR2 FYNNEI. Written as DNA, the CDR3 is TGTGCCAGCAGTGAAATGGATACGCAGTATTTT. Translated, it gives CASSEMDTQYF.

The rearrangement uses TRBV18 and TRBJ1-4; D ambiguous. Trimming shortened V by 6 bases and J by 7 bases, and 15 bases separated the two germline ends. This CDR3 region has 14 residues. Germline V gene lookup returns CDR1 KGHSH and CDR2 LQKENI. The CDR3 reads CASSWREKGEKLFF. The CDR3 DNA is TGTGCCAGCTCCTGGAGGGAAAAAGGTGAAAAACTGTTTTTT.

CDR3 loop: CASSLGLSTGELFF. As DNA, the CDR3 is TGTGCCAGCAGCTTGGGACTTAGCACCGGGGAGCTGTTTTTT. This chain links TRBV7-3 with TRBJ2-2, with D possibly TRBD2 on 6 matching bases. CDR3 length: 14 residues. Trimming cost V 3 bases and J 4 bases, with 9 bases left between them. In germline, CDR1 is SGHTA, CDR2 FQGTGA.

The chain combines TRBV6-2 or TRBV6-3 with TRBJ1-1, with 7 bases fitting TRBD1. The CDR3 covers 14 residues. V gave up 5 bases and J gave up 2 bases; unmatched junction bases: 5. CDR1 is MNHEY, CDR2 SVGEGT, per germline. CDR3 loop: CASSHYRGNTEAFF. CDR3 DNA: TGTGCCAGCAGTCATTACAGGGGAAACACTGAAGCTTTCTTT.

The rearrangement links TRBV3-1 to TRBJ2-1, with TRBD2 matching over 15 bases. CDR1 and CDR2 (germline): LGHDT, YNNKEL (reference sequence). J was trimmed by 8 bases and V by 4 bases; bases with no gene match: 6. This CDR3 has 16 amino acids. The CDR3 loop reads CASSRRTSGRGYEQFF. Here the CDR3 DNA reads TGTGCCAGCAGCCGCAGGACTAGCGGGAGGGGTTATGAGCAGTTCTTC.

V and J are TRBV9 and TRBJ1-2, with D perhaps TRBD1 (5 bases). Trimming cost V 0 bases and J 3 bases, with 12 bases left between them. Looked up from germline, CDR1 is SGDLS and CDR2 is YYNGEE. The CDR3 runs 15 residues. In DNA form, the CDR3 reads TGTGCCAGCAGCGTAGGGGGACCTCTTGACTATGGCTACACCTTC. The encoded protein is CASSVGGPLDYGYTF.

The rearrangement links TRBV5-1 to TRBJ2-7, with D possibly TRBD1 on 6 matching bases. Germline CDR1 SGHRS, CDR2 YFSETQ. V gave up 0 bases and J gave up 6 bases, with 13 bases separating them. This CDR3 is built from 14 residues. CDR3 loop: CASSLAWGRGEQYF. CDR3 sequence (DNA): TGCGCCAGCAGCTTGGCTTGGGGGCGCGGCGAGCAGTACTTC.

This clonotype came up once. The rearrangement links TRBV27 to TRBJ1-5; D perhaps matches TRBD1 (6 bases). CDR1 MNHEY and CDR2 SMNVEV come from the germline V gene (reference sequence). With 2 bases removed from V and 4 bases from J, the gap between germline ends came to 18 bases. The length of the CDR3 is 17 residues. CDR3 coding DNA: TGTGCCAGCAGTTTAAGGATGCAGGGGTTAGCAAATCAGCCCCAGCATTTT. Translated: CASSLRMQGLANQPQHF.

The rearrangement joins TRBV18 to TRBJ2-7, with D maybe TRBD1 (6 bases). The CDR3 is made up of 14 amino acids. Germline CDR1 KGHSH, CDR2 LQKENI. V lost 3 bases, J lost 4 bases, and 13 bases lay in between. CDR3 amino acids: CASSPGDRSYEQYF. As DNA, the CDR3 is TGTGCCAGCTCACCCGGAGACAGGTCGTACGAGCAGTACTTC.

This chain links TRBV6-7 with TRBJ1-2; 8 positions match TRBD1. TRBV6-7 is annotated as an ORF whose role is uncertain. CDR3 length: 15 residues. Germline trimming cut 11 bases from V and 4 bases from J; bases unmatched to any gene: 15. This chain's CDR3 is CAASGQGHPIYGYTF. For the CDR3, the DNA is TGTGCCGCTTCTGGACAGGGCCATCCGATCTATGGCTACACCTTC.

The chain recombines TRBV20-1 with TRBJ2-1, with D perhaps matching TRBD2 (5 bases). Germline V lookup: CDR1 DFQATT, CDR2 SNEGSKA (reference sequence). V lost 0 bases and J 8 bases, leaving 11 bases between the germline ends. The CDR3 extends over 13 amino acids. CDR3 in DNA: TGCAGTGCTAGAGAACTAGTTCGGGATGAGCAGTTCTTC. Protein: CSARELVRDEQFF.

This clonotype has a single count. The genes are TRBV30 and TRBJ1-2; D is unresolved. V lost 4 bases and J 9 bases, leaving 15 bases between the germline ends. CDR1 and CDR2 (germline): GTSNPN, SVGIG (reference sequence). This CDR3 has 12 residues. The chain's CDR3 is CAWTVRIGRYTF. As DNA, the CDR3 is TGTGCCTGGACGGTACGGATTGGACGCTACACCTTC. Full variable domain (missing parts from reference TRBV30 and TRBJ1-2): SQTIHQWPATLVQPVGSPLSLECTVEGTSNPNLYWYRQAAGRGLQLLFYSVGIGQISSEVPQNLSASRPQDRQFILSSKKLLLSDSGFYLCAWTVRIGRYTFGSGTRLTVV.

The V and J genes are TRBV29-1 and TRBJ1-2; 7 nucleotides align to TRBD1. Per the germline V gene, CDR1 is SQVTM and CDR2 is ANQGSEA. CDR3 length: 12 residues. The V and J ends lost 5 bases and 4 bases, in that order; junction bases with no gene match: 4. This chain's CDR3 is CSVPGQIYGYTF. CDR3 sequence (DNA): TGCAGCGTTCCGGGACAGATCTATGGCTACACCTTC.